One and the same sample provided the 18 T cell receptor beta chains below, sequenced in a study of lymphopenia after photon versus proton radiotherapy. Assay: immunoSEQ multiplex PCR; the TCRdb copy retains only in-frame clones and omits some. The sample consists of fewer than 35,000 clones, approximately 92% of them appearing once. The material sequenced was peripheral blood, taken from a patient treated with proton-based radiotherapy. Receptors were obtained from a woman aged 65 to 85 with pancreatic cancer. Some clones in this sample may be carry-over from other donors' samples.

The chain has TRBV27 and TRBJ1-1, with D tentatively TRBD1 (6 bases). This CDR3 comprises 13 residues. V lost 5 bases to trimming and J lost 6 bases, with 13 bases between them. Germline CDR1 and CDR2: MNHEY and SMNVEV (reference sequence). The CDR3, as DNA: TGTGCCAGCAGTCTATACAGGGTCGCTGAAGCTTTCTTT. As protein: CASSLYRVAEAFF.

V usage is TRBV30 and J usage is TRBJ1-2, with 8 bases lining up with TRBD1. The V gene's germline CDR1 is GTSNPN and CDR2 SVGIG (reference sequence). The CDR3 totals 15 residues. V lost 2 bases to trimming and J lost 4 bases; unmatched junction nucleotides: 9. In DNA form, the CDR3 reads TGTGCCTGGAGTATAGGACAGGGAGGGAGCTATGGCTACACCTTC. The encoded protein is CAWSIGQGGSYGYTF.

The chain joins TRBV10-3 to TRBJ2-1; 7 nucleotides match TRBD2. The germline V gene encodes CDR1 ENHRY and CDR2 SYGVKD. J was trimmed by 0 bases and V by 0 bases; bases with no gene match: 2. The CDR3 runs 16 residues. The CDR3 is CAISESGGSSYNEQFF. The DNA of the CDR3 is TGTGCCATCAGTGAGTCTGGCGGGAGCTCCTACAATGAGCAGTTCTTC.

The chain carries TRBV30 and TRBJ2-5; weak D call: TRBD2 (6 bases). The germline V gene encodes CDR1 GTSNPN and CDR2 SVGIG (reference sequence). The CDR3 loop spans 16 amino acids. V was pared by 0 bases and J by 3 bases, with 17 bases between. The CDR3 region has the DNA TGTGCCTGGAGTGTAGGGACGGGAGTTGGGGAAGAGACCCAGTACTTC. Amino acids: CAWSVGTGVGEETQYF.

The CDR3 sequence: CASSSDGLAGTDTQYF. CDR3 DNA sequence: TGCGCCAGCAGCTCCGATGGACTAGCGGGTACAGATACGCAGTATTTT. This chain uses TRBV5-1 with TRBJ2-3, with 11 bases that match TRBD2. The CDR3 sequence is 16 residues long. The J segment lost 3 bases and the V segment lost 3 bases, leaving 6 bases of the junction unmatched. Per the germline V gene, CDR1 is SGHRS and CDR2 is YFSETQ.

The chain joins TRBV21-1 to TRBJ2-4; the table names TRBD1, a call not compared with the DNA. TRBV21-1 is marked as a pseudogene. This CDR3 comprises 14 residues. CDR3 nucleotides: TGTGCCAGCATCAGACAGGGGACCAAAAACATTCAGTACTTC. Its protein is CASIRQGTKNIQYF.

The V gene is TRBV6-1, the J gene TRBJ1-2, with a possible D match to TRBD1 (6 bases). V dropped 6 bases and J dropped 2 bases, with 10 bases sitting between them. The CDR3 is 13 amino acids. Germline V gene sequence: CDR1 MNHNS, CDR2 SASEGT. CDR3 sequence (DNA): TGTGCCAGCAGGGCCGGGACAAACTATGGCTACACCTTC. This encodes CASRAGTNYGYTF.

The chain employs TRBV30 and TRBJ2-2; 12 bases agree with TRBD2. J was trimmed by 1 base and V by 0 bases; bases with no gene match: 0. Germline V gives CDR1 GTSNPN, CDR2 SVGIG (reference sequence). The CDR3 consists of 16 residues. The CDR3 DNA reads TGTGCCTGGAGTGTACTAGCGGGAGGGAACACCGGGGAGCTGTTTTTT. Its translation is CAWSVLAGGNTGELFF.

The genes are TRBV28 and TRBJ2-3; 7 bases are shared with TRBD2. This CDR3 is 15 amino acids long. V shed 3 bases, J shed 0 bases, and the junction held 3 bases outside the gene matches. Germline lookup yields CDR1 MDHEN and CDR2 SYDVKM. CDR3 region: CASSFQRDSTDTQYF. The CDR3 coding sequence is TGTGCCAGCAGTTTTCAGCGGGATAGCACAGATACGCAGTATTTT.

The V call is TRBV28, the J call TRBJ2-3; D is perhaps TRBD1 (6 bases). V was trimmed by 6 bases and J by 3 bases, leaving 16 bases between them. Germline assignment: CDR1 MDHEN and CDR2 SYDVKM. The CDR3 totals 15 residues. In DNA, the CDR3 is TGTGCCAGCAGCGACCAGGGGATAGGAACAGATACGCAGTATTTT. Its translation: CASSDQGIGTDTQYF.

CDR3 in amino acids: CASTRQGARETEAFF. The CDR3 region has the DNA TGTGCCAGCACCCGACAGGGGGCGCGGGAAACTGAAGCTTTCTTT. The gene calls are TRBV25-1 and TRBJ1-1; 10 positions match TRBD1. This CDR3 spans 15 amino acids. CDR1 MGHDK and CDR2 SYGVNS come from the germline V gene. The J segment lost 5 bases and the V segment lost 7 bases, leaving 10 bases of the junction unmatched.

J is TRBJ2-7 and V is TRBV21-1; the table's D gene call, TRBD1, was not cross checked with the DNA. TRBV21-1 is listed as a pseudogene. The length of the CDR3 is 12 residues. In DNA form, the CDR3 reads TGTGCCAGCGGTACAGGGGGCTACGAGCAGTACTTC. Protein: CASGTGGYEQYF.

The rearrangement uses TRBV28 and TRBJ1-2; 12 nucleotides line up with TRBD1. The CDR3 runs to 15 residues. Germline values: CDR1 MDHEN, CDR2 SYDVKM. V shed 2 bases, J shed 7 bases, and the junction held 5 bases outside the gene matches. CDR3 residues: CASSLGDRGPSGYTF. The CDR3 region has the DNA TGTGCCAGCAGTTTAGGGGACAGGGGGCCGTCTGGCTACACCTTC.

This sequence joins TRBV5-6 and TRBJ2-7; maybe TRBD1 (6 bases). Germline V gene lookup returns CDR1 SGHDT and CDR2 YYEEEE. V was clipped by 4 bases and J by 0 bases, with 14 bases between them. This CDR3 is built from 15 residues. The CDR3 coding sequence is TGTGCCAGCAGCCACTCTGGGACACCCTCCTACGAGCAGTACTTC. This sequence encodes CASSHSGTPSYEQYF.

The chain combines TRBV10-3 with TRBJ2-1, with D perhaps TRBD2 (5 bases). Germline CDR1 is ENHRY and CDR2 is SYGVKD. Trimming left V 2 bases short and J 10 bases short, with 18 bases between. The length of the CDR3 is 15 residues. The CDR3 here is CAISEGPGSEVEQFF. As DNA, the CDR3 is TGTGCCATCAGTGAGGGCCCTGGTAGCGAAGTGGAGCAGTTCTTC.

The chain recombines TRBV5-6 with TRBJ2-5, with D perhaps matching TRBD1 (6 bases). CDR3 size: 15 residues. CDR1 SGHDT and CDR2 YYEEEE come from the germline V gene. Trimming shortened V by 1 base and J by 3 bases, and 13 bases separated the two germline ends. The DNA for the CDR3 is TGTGCCAGCAGCTTGTCCAGGACAGCCAAAGAGACCCAGTACTTC. It specifies CASSLSRTAKETQYF.

This clone was seen once. This chain uses TRBV5-4 with TRBJ2-3, with D maybe TRBD2 (6 bases). V dropped 3 bases and J dropped 4 bases, with 15 bases sitting between them. The germline gives CDR1 SGHNT, CDR2 YYREEE (reference sequence). The length of the CDR3 is 15 residues. The CDR3 protein is CASSSGLFVSDTQYF. The CDR3 DNA reads TGTGCCAGCAGCTCCGGACTATTCGTATCAGATACGCAGTATTTT.

The chain uses TRBV28 and TRBJ2-3; 9 nucleotides align to TRBD2. Germline CDR1 is MDHEN and CDR2 is SYDVKM. The CDR3 is made up of 16 amino acids. Losses at the gene ends were 5 bases for V and 2 bases for J; bases not matched to a gene: 8. CDR3 bases: TGTGCCAGCAGTAGTGCGGGAGGGGGCTTCACAGATACGCAGTATTTT. Amino acids: CASSSAGGGFTDTQYF.